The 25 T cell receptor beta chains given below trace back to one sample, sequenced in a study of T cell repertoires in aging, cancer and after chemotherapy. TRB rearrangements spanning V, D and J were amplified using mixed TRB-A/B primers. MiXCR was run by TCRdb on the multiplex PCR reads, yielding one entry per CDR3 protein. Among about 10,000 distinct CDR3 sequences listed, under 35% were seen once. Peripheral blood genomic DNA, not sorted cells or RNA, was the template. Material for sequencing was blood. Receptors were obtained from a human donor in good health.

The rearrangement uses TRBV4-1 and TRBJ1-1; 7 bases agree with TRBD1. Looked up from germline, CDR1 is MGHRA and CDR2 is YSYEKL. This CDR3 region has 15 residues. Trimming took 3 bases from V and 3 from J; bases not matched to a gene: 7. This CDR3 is CASSHLFDRDTEAFF. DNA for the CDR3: TGCGCCAGCAGCCACCTTTTCGACAGGGACACTGAAGCTTTCTTT.

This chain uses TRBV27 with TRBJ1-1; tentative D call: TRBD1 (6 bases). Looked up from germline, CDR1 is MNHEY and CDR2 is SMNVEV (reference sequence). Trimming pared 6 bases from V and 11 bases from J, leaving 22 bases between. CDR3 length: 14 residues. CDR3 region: CASSRSAGTIAAFF. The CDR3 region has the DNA TGTGCCAGCAGCCGAAGTGCCGGGACAATAGCTGCTTTCTTT.

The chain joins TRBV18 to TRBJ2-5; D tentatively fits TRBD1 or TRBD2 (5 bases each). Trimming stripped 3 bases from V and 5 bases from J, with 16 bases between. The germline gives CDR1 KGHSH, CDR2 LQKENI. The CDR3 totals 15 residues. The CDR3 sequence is CASSPVKGPGETQYF. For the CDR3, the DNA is TGTGCCAGCTCACCTGTTAAGGGGCCGGGGGAGACCCAGTACTTC.

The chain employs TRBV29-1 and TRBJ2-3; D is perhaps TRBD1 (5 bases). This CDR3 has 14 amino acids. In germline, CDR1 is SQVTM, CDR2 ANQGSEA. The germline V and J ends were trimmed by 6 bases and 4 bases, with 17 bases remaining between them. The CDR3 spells CSVSTAGRADTQYF. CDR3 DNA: TGCAGCGTATCGACAGCCGGTAGGGCAGATACGCAGTATTTT.

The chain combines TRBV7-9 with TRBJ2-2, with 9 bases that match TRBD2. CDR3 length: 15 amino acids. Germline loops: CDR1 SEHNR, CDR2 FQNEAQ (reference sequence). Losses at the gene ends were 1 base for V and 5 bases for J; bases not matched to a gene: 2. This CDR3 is CASSLGLAGTGELFF. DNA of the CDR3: TGTGCCAGCAGCTTAGGCCTAGCGGGGACCGGGGAGCTGTTTTTT.

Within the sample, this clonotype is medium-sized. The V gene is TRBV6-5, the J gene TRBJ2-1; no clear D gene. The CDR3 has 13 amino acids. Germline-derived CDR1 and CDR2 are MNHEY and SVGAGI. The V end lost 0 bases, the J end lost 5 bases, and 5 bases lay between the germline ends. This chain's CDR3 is CASSYSIDNEQFF. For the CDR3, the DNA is TGTGCCAGCAGTTACTCGATAGACAATGAGCAGTTCTTC.

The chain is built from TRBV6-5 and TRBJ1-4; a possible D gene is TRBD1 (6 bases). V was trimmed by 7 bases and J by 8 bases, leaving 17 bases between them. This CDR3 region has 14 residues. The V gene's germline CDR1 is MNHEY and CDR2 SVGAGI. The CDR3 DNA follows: TGTGCCAGCAATCCGACAGGAATGAACGAAAAACTGTTTTTT. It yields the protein CASNPTGMNEKLFF.

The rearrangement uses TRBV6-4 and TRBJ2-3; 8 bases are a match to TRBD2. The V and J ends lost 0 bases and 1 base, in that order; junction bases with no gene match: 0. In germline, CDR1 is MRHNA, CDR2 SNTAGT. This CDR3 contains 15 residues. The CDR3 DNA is TGTGCCAGCAGTGACTCGCGGGGGGGCACAGATACGCAGTATTTT. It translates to CASSDSRGGTDTQYF.

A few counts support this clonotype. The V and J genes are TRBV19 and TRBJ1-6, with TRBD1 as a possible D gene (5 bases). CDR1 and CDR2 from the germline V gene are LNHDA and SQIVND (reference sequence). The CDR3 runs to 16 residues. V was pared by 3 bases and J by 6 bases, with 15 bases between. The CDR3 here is CASSIPDSKSNSPLHF. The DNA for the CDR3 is TGTGCCAGTAGTATTCCCGACAGCAAGTCTAATTCACCCCTCCACTTT.

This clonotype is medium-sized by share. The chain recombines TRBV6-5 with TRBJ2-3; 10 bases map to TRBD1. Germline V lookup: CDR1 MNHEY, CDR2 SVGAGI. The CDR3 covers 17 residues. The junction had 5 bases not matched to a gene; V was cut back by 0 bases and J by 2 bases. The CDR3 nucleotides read TGTGCCAGCAGTTACTCGGTCGGGACAGGGGACACAGATACGCAGTATTTT. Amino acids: CASSYSVGTGDTDTQYF.

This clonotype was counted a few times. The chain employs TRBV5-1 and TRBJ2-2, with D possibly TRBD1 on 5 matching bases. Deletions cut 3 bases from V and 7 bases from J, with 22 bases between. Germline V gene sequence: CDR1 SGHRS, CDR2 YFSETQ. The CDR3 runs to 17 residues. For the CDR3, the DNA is TGCGCCAGCAGCTCACCCTACTACACCCTTAGGGGCGGGGAGCTGTTTTTT. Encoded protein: CASSSPYYTLRGGELFF. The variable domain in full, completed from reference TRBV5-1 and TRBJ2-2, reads KAGVTQTPRYLIKTRGQQVTLSCSPISGHRSVSWYQQTPGQGLQFLFEYFSETQRNKGNFPGRFSGRQFSNSRSEMNVSTLELGDSALYLCASSSPYYTLRGGELFFGEGSRLTVL.

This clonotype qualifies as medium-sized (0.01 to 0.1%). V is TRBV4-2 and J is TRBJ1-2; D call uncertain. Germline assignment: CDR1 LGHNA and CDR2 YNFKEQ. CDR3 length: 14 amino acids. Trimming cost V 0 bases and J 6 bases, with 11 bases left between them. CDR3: CASSQEGTAHGYTF. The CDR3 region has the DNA TGTGCCAGCAGCCAAGAAGGAACGGCCCATGGCTACACCTTC.

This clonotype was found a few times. The CDR3 DNA is TGCGCCAGCAGCCTGGGGACCGCGGGGACCGGGGAGCTGTTTTTT. It specifies CASSLGTAGTGELFF. This rearrangement joins TRBV5-1 to TRBJ2-2, with D perhaps TRBD2 (6 bases). This CDR3 is built from 15 residues. With 4 bases removed from V and 5 bases from J, the gap between germline ends came to 15 bases. Germline lookup yields CDR1 SGHRS and CDR2 YFSETQ.

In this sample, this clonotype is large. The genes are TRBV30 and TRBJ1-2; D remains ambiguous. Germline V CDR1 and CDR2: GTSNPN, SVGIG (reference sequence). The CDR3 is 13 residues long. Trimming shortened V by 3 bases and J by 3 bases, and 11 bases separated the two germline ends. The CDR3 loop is CAWSDQMDYGYTF. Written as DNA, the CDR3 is TGTGCCTGGAGCGATCAGATGGACTATGGCTACACCTTC.

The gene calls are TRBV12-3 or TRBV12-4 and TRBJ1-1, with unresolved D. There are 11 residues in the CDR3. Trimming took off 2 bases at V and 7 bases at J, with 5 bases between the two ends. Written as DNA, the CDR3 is TGTGCCAGCAGTTTAACGGATGAAGCTTTCTTT. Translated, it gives CASSLTDEAFF.

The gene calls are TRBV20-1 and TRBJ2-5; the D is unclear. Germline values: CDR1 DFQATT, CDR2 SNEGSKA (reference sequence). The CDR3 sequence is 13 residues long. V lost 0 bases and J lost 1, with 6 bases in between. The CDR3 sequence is CSARDLGQETQYF. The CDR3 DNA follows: TGCAGTGCTAGAGATTTGGGCCAAGAGACCCAGTACTTC.

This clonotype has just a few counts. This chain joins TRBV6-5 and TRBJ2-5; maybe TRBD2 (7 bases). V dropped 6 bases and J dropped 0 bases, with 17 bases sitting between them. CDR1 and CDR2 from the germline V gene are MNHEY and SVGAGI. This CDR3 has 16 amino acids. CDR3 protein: CASRPLREGDQETQYF. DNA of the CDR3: TGTGCCAGCAGACCCCTCAGGGAGGGGGACCAAGAGACCCAGTACTTC.

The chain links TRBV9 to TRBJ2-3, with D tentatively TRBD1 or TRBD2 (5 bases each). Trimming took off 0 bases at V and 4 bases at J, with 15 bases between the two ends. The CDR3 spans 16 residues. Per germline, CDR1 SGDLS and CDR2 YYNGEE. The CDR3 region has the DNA TGTGCCAGCAGCGTAGGGGCAGGGCGAGGGGCAGATACGCAGTATTTT. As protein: CASSVGAGRGADTQYF.

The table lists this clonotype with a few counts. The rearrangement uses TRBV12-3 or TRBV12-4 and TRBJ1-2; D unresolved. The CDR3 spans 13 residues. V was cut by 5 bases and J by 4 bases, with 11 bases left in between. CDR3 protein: CASSPPGRYGYTF. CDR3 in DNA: TGTGCCAGCAGTCCCCCGGGCCGCTATGGCTACACCTTC.

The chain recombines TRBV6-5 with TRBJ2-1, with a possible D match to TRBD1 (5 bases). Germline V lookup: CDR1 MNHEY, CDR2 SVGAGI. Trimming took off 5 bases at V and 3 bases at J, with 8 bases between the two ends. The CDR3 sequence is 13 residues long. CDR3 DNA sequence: TGTGCCAGCAGTCCAGGGTACTACAATGAGCAGTTCTTC. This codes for CASSPGYYNEQFF.

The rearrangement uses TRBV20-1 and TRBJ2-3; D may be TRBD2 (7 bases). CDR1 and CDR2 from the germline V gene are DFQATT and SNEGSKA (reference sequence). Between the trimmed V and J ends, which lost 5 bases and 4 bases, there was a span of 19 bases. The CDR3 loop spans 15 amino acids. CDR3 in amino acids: CSAPLGGLDADTQYF. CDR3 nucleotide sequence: TGCAGTGCTCCCCTGGGGGGGCTTGACGCAGATACGCAGTATTTT.

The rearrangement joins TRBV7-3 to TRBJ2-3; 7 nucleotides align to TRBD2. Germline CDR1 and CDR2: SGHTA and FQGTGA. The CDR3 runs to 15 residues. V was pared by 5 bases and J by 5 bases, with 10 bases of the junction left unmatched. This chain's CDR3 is CASSVAGGAGDTQYF. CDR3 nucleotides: TGTGCCAGCAGCGTAGCGGGCGGGGCGGGAGATACGCAGTATTTT. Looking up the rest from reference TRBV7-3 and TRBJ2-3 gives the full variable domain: GAGVSQTPSNKVTEKGKYVELRCDPISGHTALYWYRQSLGQGPEFLIYFQGTGAADDSGLPNDRFFAVRPEGSVSTLKIQRTERGDSAVYLCASSVAGGAGDTQYFGPGTRLTVL.

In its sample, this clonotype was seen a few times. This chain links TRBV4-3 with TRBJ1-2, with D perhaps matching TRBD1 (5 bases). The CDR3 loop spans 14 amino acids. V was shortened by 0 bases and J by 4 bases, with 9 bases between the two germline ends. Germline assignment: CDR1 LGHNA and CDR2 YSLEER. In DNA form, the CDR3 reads TGCGCCAGCAGCCAAGACAGGACACCCTATGGCTACACCTTC. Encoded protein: CASSQDRTPYGYTF.

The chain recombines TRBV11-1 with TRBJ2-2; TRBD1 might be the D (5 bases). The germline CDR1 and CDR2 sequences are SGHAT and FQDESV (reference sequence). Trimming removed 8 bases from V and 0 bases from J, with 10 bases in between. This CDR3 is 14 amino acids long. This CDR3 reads CASRQNPNTGELFF. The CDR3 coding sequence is TGTGCCAGCCGACAGAATCCGAACACCGGGGAGCTGTTTTTT. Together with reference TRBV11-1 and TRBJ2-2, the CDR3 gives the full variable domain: EAEVAQSPRYKITEKSQAVAFWCDPISGHATLYWYRQILGQGPELLVQFQDESVVDDSQLPKDRFSAERLKGVDSTLKIQPAELGDSAMYLCASRQNPNTGELFFGEGSRLTVL.

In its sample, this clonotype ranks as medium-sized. The CDR3, as DNA: TGTGCCAGCAGTACCCTTGGACACCACACCATATATTTT. This translates into CASSTLGHHTIYF. This sequence joins TRBV6-5 and TRBJ1-3; possible D gene TRBD1, 5 bases. CDR1 MNHEY and CDR2 SVGAGI come from the germline V gene. V lost 5 bases and J 8 bases, leaving 13 bases between the germline ends. CDR3 length: 13 amino acids.